This T cell receptor beta chain emerged from a study of cytomegalovirus exposure and HLA in healthy donors. The germline V and J ends were trimmed by 6 bases and 5 bases, with 10 bases remaining between them. This CDR3 has 12 residues. Per the germline V gene, CDR1 is MDHEN and CDR2 is SYDVKM. In the PCR, 60 Vbeta and 13 Jbeta primers were used. This table comes from immunoSEQ multiplex PCR, and its TCRdb copy is limited to in-frame clones, with some not included. The repertoire holds about 180,000 clones, with 77% as singletons. This chain connects TRBV28 to TRBJ2-5; tentative D call: TRBD2 (7 bases). The sequenced material came from PBMCs. This TCR came from a man aged 18 to 30 in good health and CMV-seronegative. The CDR3 sequence: CASRQGGETQYF. CDR3 DNA: TGTGCCAGCAGACAGGGAGGGGAGACCCAGTACTTC.